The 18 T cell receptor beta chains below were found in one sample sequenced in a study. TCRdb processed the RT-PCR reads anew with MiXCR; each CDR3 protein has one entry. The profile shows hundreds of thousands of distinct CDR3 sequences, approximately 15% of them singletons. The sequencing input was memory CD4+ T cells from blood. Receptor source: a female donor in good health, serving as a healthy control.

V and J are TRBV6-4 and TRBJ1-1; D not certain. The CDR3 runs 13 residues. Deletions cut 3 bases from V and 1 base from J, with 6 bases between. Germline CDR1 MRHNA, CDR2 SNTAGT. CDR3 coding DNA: TGTGCCAGCAGTGAATCCAAGAACACTGAAGCTTTCTTT. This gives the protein CASSESKNTEAFF.

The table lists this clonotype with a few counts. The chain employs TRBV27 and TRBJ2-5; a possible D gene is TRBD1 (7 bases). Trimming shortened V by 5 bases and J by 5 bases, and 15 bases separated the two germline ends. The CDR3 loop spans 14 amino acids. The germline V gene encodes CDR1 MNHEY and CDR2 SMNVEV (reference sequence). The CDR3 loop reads CASSRGTVRETQYF. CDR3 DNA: TGTGCCAGCAGTCGCGGGACAGTAAGGGAGACCCAGTACTTC.

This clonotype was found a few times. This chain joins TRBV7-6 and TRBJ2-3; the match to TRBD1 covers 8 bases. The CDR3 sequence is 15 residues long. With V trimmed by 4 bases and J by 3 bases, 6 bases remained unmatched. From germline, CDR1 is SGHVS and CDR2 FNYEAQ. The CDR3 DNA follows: TGTGCCAGCAGCTCGGGGACAGGTTGGACAGATACGCAGTATTTT. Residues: CASSSGTGWTDTQYF.

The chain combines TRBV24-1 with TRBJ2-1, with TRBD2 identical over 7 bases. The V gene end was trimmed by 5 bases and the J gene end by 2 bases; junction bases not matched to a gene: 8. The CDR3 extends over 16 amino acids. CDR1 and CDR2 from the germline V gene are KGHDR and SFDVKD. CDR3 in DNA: TGTGCCACCAGTGTGACGGGGGGTGGGACCTACAATGAGCAGTTCTTC. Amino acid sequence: CATSVTGGGTYNEQFF.

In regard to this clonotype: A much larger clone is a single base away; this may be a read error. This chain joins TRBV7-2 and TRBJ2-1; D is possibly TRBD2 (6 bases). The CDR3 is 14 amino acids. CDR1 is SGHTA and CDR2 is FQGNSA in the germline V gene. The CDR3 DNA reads TGTGCCAGCATCTTAGCGGAATTTTCGGGTGTACAGTTCTTC. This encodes CASILAEFSGVQFF.

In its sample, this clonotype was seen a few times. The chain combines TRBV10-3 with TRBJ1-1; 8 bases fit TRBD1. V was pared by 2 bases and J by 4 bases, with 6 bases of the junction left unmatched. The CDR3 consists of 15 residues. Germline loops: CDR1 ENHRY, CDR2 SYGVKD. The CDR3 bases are TGTGCCATCAGTGAGGCGCTGACAGGGGTCACTGAAGCTTTCTTT. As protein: CAISEALTGVTEAFF.

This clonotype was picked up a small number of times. The CDR3 protein is CASRIGLAGGQETQYF. The CDR3 DNA reads as TGCGCCAGCAGAATCGGACTAGCGGGGGGACAAGAGACCCAGTACTTC. The genes are TRBV5-1 and TRBJ2-5; 14 positions agree with TRBD2. Germline-derived CDR1 and CDR2 are SGHRS and YFSETQ. The CDR3 consists of 16 residues. Trimming took 5 bases from V and 2 from J; bases not matched to a gene: 5.

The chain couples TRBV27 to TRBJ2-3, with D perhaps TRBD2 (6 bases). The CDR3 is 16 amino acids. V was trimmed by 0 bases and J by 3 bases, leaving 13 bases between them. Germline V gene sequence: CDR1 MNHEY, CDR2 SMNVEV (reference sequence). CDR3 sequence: CASSLSQGGITDTQYF. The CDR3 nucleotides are TGTGCCAGCAGTTTATCGCAGGGAGGTATAACAGATACGCAGTATTTT.

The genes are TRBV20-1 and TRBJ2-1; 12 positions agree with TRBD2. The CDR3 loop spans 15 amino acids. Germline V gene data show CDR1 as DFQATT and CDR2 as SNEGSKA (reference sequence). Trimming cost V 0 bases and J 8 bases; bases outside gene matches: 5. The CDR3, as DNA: TGCAGTGCTAGAGAGACTAGCGGGAGTGGCTATGAGCAGTTCTTC. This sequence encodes CSARETSGSGYEQFF.

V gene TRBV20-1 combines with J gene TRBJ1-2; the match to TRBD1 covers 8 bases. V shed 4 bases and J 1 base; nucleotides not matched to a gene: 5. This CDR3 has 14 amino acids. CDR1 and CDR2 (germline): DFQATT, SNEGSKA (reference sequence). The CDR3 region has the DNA TGCAGTGCTATCCGGGACAGGTTTAACTATGGCTACACCTTC. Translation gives CSAIRDRFNYGYTF.

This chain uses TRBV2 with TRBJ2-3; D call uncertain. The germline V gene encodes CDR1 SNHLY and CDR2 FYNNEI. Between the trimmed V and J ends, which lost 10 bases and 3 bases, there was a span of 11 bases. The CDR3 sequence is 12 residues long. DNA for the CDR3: TGTGCCACCAGGCGATCGACAGATACGCAGTATTTT. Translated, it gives CATRRSTDTQYF.

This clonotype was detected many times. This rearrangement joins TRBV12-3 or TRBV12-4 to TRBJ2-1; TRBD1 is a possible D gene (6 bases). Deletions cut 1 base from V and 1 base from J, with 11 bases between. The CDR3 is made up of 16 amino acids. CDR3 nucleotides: TGTGCCAGCAGTTTAGGGGACACCGCATCCTACAATGAGCAGTTCTTC. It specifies CASSLGDTASYNEQFF.

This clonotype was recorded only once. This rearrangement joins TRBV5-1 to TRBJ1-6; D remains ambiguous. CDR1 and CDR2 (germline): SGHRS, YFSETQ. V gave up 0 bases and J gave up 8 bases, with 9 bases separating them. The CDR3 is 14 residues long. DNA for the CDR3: TGCGCCAGCAGCTTGGAAGGGAACGATTCACCCCTCCACTTT. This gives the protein CASSLEGNDSPLHF.

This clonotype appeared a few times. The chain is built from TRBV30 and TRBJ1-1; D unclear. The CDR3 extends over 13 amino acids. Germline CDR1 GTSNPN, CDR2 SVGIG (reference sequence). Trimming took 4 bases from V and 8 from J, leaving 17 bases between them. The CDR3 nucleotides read TGTGCCTGGACCCTAGACGGGGAACTGGAAGCTTTCTTT. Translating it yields CAWTLDGELEAFF.

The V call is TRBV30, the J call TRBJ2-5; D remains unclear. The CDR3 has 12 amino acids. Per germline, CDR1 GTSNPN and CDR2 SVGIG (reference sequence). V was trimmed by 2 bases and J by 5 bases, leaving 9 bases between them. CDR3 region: CAWSPSRETQYF. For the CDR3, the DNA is TGTGCCTGGAGTCCCTCCAGGGAGACCCAGTACTTC.

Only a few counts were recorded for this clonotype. CDR3 DNA: TGTGCCAGCAGGCAACTAGCGGGGTCTGGGCAGTACTTC. Residues: CASRQLAGSGQYF. The chain combines TRBV12-3 or TRBV12-4 with TRBJ2-7; 10 bases align to TRBD2. The CDR3 runs to 13 residues. V dropped 6 bases and J dropped 9; count of bases not matched to a gene: 8.

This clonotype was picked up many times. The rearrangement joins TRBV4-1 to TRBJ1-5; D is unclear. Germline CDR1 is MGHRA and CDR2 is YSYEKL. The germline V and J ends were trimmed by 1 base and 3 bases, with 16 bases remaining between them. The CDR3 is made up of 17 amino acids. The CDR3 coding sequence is TGCGCCAGCAGCCAAGTTGACATGGGTTTTTCCAATCAGCCCCAGCATTTT. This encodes CASSQVDMGFSNQPQHF.

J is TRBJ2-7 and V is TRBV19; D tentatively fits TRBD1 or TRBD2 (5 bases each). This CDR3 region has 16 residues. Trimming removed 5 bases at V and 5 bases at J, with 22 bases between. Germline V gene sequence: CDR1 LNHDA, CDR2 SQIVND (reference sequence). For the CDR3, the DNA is TGTGCCAGTAGTTTTGAGGGGTTTGGCAGGCGGAACGAGCAGTACTTC. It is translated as CASSFEGFGRRNEQYF.